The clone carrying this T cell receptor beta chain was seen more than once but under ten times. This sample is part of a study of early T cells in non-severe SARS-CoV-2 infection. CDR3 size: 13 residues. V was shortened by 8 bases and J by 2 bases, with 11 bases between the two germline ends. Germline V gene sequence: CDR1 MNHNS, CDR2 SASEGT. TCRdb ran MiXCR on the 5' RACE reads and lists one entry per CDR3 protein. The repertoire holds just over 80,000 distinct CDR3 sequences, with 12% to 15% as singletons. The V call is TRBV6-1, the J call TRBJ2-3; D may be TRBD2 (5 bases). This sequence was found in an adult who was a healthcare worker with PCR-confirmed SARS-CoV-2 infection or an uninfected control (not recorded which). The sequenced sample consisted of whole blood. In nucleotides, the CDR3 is TGTGCCAGCGGAGAGGGTGACACAGATACGCAGTATTTT. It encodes CASGEGDTDTQYF.